The rows below give T cell receptor beta chains drawn from one sample of a study of graft-versus-host responses after intestinal transplantation. These TCRs are of unknown antigen specificity. Method: immunoSEQ multiplex PCR; TCRdb's copy keeps in-frame clones and lacks some. This repertoire shows over 75,000 clones, roughly 90% found once; its top ten account for around 0.3%. Sequenced material: unstimulated CD4+ T cells sorted from spleen or lymph node cells, taken before transplant. The source of these receptors is a human donor who was the organ donor for an intestinal transplant. Each CDR3 is given with its conserved first and last residue. Each record gives: CDR3 length, J gene, V gene, D gene, CDR3 DNA, CDR3 protein. A D gene is named only where the DNA matches it firmly.

16 TRBJ2-1 TRBV4-2 TRBD2 TGTGCCAGCAGCCCGGGACTAGCGGGAGCCTACAATGAGCAGTTCTTC CASSPGLAGAYNEQFF
16 TRBJ1-2 TRBV11-2 - TGTGCCAGCAGCTTAGTCCCGCCTACGGTCACCTATGGCTACACCTTC CASSLVPPTVTYGYTF
16 TRBJ2-1 TRBV2 TRBD2 TGTGCCAGCAGTCAGTACGCGGGAGGACCGAAGGGTGAGCAGTTCTTC CASSQYAGGPKGEQFF
14 TRBJ1-2 TRBV18 - TGTGCCAGCTCACCCGATACAGGATCCCGTGGCTACACCTTC CASSPDTGSRGYTF
12 TRBJ1-1 TRBV30 - TGTGCCTGGAACCACAGGGACATGGAAGCTTTCTTT CAWNHRDMEAFF
11 TRBJ2-1 TRBV20-1 - TGCAGTGGGAGGTGGCTCAATGAGCAGTTCTTC CSGRWLNEQFF
13 TRBJ2-5 TRBV11-2 TRBD1 TGTGCCAGCAGCTGGAACAGGGGAGAGACCCAGTACTTC CASSWNRGETQYF
17 TRBJ2-7 TRBV11-1 - TGTGCCAGCAGCTTAGGAGACTACAGGGAATTTGCCTACGAGCAGTACTTC CASSLGDYREFAYEQYF
14 TRBJ2-5 TRBV18 - TGTGCCAGCTCACCCATGGACCTAGCCGAGACCCAGTACTTC CASSPMDLAETQYF
18 TRBJ2-1 TRBV7-6 TRBD2 TGTGCCAGCAGCTTAAGGTCTCTGGGGACTAGCGGTTACAATGAGCAGTTCTTC CASSLRSLGTSGYNEQFF
14 TRBJ2-7 TRBV28 TRBD1 TGTGCCAGCAGCCTGGGACAGGGGGCTTACGAGCAGTACTTC CASSLGQGAYEQYF
16 TRBJ1-4 TRBV4-1 - TGCGCCAGCAGCGTTACTTCGGGGGGCGTGGCTGAAAAACTGTTTTTT CASSVTSGGVAEKLFF
16 TRBJ1-5 TRBV6-1 TRBD1 TGTGCCAGCAGTGATAGGACAGGGGGTCGCAATCAGCCCCAGCATTTT CASSDRTGGRNQPQHF
19 TRBJ2-7 TRBV11-3 TRBD1 TGTGCCAGCAGCTTCGAAGGCGCTAGGGGGCAGGGTAATTTTTACGAGCAGTACTTC CASSFEGARGQGNFYEQYF
19 TRBJ2-7 TRBV11-2 TRBD2 TGTGCCAGCAGCTCCACCCGGGGGACTAGCGGAATTAGGGCCTACGAGCAGTACTTC CASSSTRGTSGIRAYEQYF